These 12 T cell receptor beta chains originate from one sample sequenced in a study of shared clonotypes between healthy human individuals. CD45RO negativity and positive selection for CCR7 defined naive CD8 cells, a population that excluded terminally differentiated effector memory CD45RA+ cells. Produced via immunoSEQ multiplex PCR; TCRdb's table is partial and in-frame only. The sample yields over 2,000,000 clones, around 95% seen once. The specimen sequenced was naive CD8+ T cells from PBMCs. These receptors came from a man between 18 and 35 years old in good health. Some clones in this sample may be carry-over from other donors' samples.

This clone has a single count. V and J are TRBV5-1 and TRBJ2-7; 7 bases fit TRBD2. Germline CDR1 reads SGHRS; CDR2 reads YFSETQ. This CDR3 is built from 15 residues. The V gene end was trimmed by 6 bases and the J gene end by 3 bases; junction bases not matched to a gene: 12. CDR3 nucleotides: TGCGCCAGCACCCCGGGGGAGGGGACTTTCTACGAGCAGTACTTC. Encoded protein: CASTPGEGTFYEQYF.

The chain uses TRBV27 and TRBJ1-2, with D tentatively TRBD1 (6 bases). The CDR3 has 16 amino acids. CDR1 is MNHEY and CDR2 is SMNVEV in the germline V gene (reference sequence). Trimming stripped 4 bases from V and 4 bases from J, with 19 bases between. CDR3 loop: CASSSRAGEVLYGYTF. CDR3 nucleotide sequence: TGTGCCAGCAGTTCTCGGGCAGGGGAGGTTCTCTATGGCTACACCTTC.

The chain couples TRBV28 to TRBJ1-4, with no clear D. This CDR3 is 16 amino acids long. The V gene lost 3 bases and the J gene lost 7 bases, with 18 bases spanning the gap. From germline, CDR1 is MDHEN and CDR2 SYDVKM. CDR3 loop: CASSLLSRAGGEKLFF. DNA for the CDR3: TGTGCCAGCAGTTTGCTTTCTCGGGCGGGCGGTGAAAAACTGTTTTTT.

The V and J genes are TRBV28 and TRBJ2-7, with D maybe TRBD2 (6 bases). Trimming left V 3 bases short and J 6 bases short, with 15 bases between. Germline-derived CDR1 and CDR2 are MDHEN and SYDVKM. The CDR3 is 14 residues long. In DNA form, the CDR3 reads TGTGCCAGCAGTTTGCGGGACGGACGGCGCGAGCAGTACTTC. Its translation is CASSLRDGRREQYF.

The rearrangement links TRBV28 to TRBJ2-5; D not resolved. Germline CDR1 reads MDHEN; CDR2 reads SYDVKM. The CDR3 loop spans 17 amino acids. Trimming cost V 8 bases and J 0 bases, with 22 bases left between them. The CDR3 protein is CASSGGGTEWDQETQYF. The CDR3 coding sequence is TGTGCCAGCTCGGGCGGTGGAACGGAATGGGACCAAGAGACCCAGTACTTC.

The CDR3 protein is CASSRDWNTEAFF. CDR3 sequence (DNA): TGCGCCAGCAGCCGGGATTGGAACACTGAAGCTTTCTTT. The J gene is TRBJ1-1, the V gene TRBV4-1, with D uncertain. Germline V gene data show CDR1 as MGHRA and CDR2 as YSYEKL. The CDR3 totals 13 residues. Trimming took off 4 bases at V and 1 base at J, with 7 bases between the two ends.

V gene TRBV9 combines with J gene TRBJ2-7, with D possibly matching TRBD1 (6 bases). Germline CDR1 SGDLS, CDR2 YYNGEE. CDR3 length: 14 residues. V was cut by 4 bases and J by 3 bases, with 14 bases left in between. The CDR3 sequence: CASSPRQDLYEQYF. Here the CDR3 DNA reads TGTGCCAGCAGCCCGAGACAGGACCTCTACGAGCAGTACTTC.

This clone was detected only a few times. This specimen includes other DNA sequences encoding the same CDR3. The chain links TRBV19 to TRBJ2-5, with 14 nucleotides matching TRBD2. The germline CDR1 and CDR2 sequences are LNHDA and SQIVND (reference sequence). The CDR3 length is 15 residues. The V gene end was trimmed by 3 bases and the J gene end by 4 bases; junction bases not matched to a gene: 1. CDR3 sequence: CASSIGTSGRETQYF. CDR3 DNA: TGTGCCAGTAGTATCGGGACTAGCGGGAGAGAGACCCAGTACTTC.

About this clone: Other DNA sequences from this sample encode an identical CDR3 as well. The rearrangement uses TRBV11-2 and TRBJ2-2; D is unresolved. Per germline, CDR1 SGHAT and CDR2 FQNNGV. The germline V and J ends were trimmed by 1 base and 1 base, with 4 bases remaining between them. CDR3 size: 14 residues. In nucleotides, the CDR3 is TGTGCCAGCAGCTTAGCAGTGAACACCGGGGAGCTGTTTTTT. Its protein product is CASSLAVNTGELFF. The full variable domain, its missing parts supplied by reference TRBV11-2 and TRBJ2-2, is EAGVAQSPRYKIIEKRQSVAFWCNPISGHATLYWYQQILGQGPKLLIQFQNNGVVDDSQLPKDRFSAERLKGVDSTLKIQPAKLEDSAVYLCASSLAVNTGELFFGEGSRLTVL.

This chain links TRBV9 with TRBJ2-1; no clear D gene. The CDR3 consists of 12 residues. Germline CDR1 reads SGDLS; CDR2 reads YYNGEE. Trimming stripped 1 base from V and 6 bases from J, with 5 bases between. CDR3 DNA sequence: TGTGCCAGCAGCGTAATACCCAATGAGCAGTTCTTC. This gives the protein CASSVIPNEQFF. Full variable domain (remainder filled in from reference TRBV9 and TRBJ2-1): DSGVTQTPKHLITATGQRVTLRCSPRSGDLSVYWYQQSLDQGLQFLIQYYNGEERAKGNILERFSAQQFPDLHSELNLSSLELGDSALYFCASSVIPNEQFFGPGTRLTVL.

This clone was seen once. V is TRBV28 and J is TRBJ1-1; unclear D gene. Trimming shortened V by 1 base and J by 2 bases, and 11 bases separated the two germline ends. This CDR3 is 15 amino acids long. Germline V lookup: CDR1 MDHEN, CDR2 SYDVKM. CDR3 nucleotide sequence: TGTGCCAGCAGTTTATATTACAGCTCAAACACTGAAGCTTTCTTT. It is translated as CASSLYYSSNTEAFF.

The V and J genes are TRBV11-2 and TRBJ1-1; D is unresolved. The V end lost 5 bases, the J end lost 6 bases, and 10 bases lay between the germline ends. This CDR3 spans 12 amino acids. Germline values: CDR1 SGHAT, CDR2 FQNNGV. The CDR3 loop is CASSLGRAEAFF. As DNA, the CDR3 is TGTGCCAGCAGCCTAGGGCGCGCTGAAGCTTTCTTT.